These 18 T cell receptor beta chains were all obtained from the same sample, sequenced in a study of graft-versus-host responses after intestinal transplantation. No antigen has been identified for these receptors. The assay was immunoSEQ multiplex PCR, and TCRdb's table has in-frame clones only and misses some. There are about 93,000 clones in the sample; around 93% occur only once, and less than 0.5% lies in the top ten. The sample consisted of unstimulated CD8+ T cells sorted from spleen or lymph node cells, taken before intestinal transplant. These receptors were obtained from a human donor who received an intestinal transplant.

The chain joins TRBV6-1 to TRBJ2-1, with D tentatively TRBD1 (6 bases). The V end lost 2 bases, the J end lost 2 bases, and 13 bases lay between the germline ends. Germline CDR1 reads MNHNS; CDR2 reads SASEGT. The CDR3 contains 16 residues. The CDR3 bases are TGTGCCAGCAGTGAATTTCTAGGACAGACCTACAATGAGCAGTTCTTC. Translation gives CASSEFLGQTYNEQFF.

The rearrangement links TRBV4-1 to TRBJ2-1; TRBD2 matches 10 bases. J was trimmed by 7 bases and V by 4 bases; bases with no gene match: 7. The CDR3 sequence is 15 residues long. Germline V gives CDR1 MGHRA, CDR2 YSYEKL. The CDR3 spells CASSPRTSGPNEQFF. In nucleotides, the CDR3 is TGCGCCAGCAGCCCCCGGACTAGCGGTCCGAATGAGCAGTTCTTC.

V and J are TRBV29-1 and TRBJ2-5; the match to TRBD2 covers 12 bases. The J call is uncertain, as TRBJ2-7 better fits the DNA end. CDR1 and CDR2 from the germline V gene are SQVTM and ANQGSEA. There are 13 residues in the CDR3. The chain's CDR3 is CSVTSGSSYEQYF. In DNA, the CDR3 is TGCAGCGTGACTAGCGGGAGCTCCTACGAGCAGTACTTC.

V usage is TRBV4-1 and J usage is TRBJ2-7; 10 bases line up with TRBD1. The V gene's germline CDR1 is MGHRA and CDR2 YSYEKL. This CDR3 is 11 amino acids long. With 4 bases clipped from V and 12 bases from J, the junction kept 3 bases outside the gene matches. CDR3 residues: CASSPGQGVYF. CDR3 nucleotide sequence: TGCGCCAGCAGCCCCGGACAGGGGGTGTACTTC.

The V gene is TRBV5-6, the J gene TRBJ2-1, with D possibly TRBD2 on 5 matching bases. Trimming took 1 base from V and 7 from J, leaving 18 bases between them. This CDR3 has 16 residues. Germline V gives CDR1 SGHDT, CDR2 YYEEEE. For the CDR3, the DNA is TGTGCCAGCAGCTTGTTAGTGGGAGTAACGGCAAATGAGCAGTTCTTC. Amino acid sequence: CASSLLVGVTANEQFF.

The V call is TRBV7-9, the J call TRBJ2-7; D is possibly TRBD2 (6 bases). Germline CDR1 SEHNR, CDR2 FQNEAQ (reference sequence). The CDR3 has 17 residues. Trimming took 3 bases from V and 1 from J, leaving 19 bases between them. CDR3: CASSFAGLRGDSYEQYF. The CDR3 bases are TGTGCCAGCAGCTTCGCCGGCTTGCGGGGCGATTCCTACGAGCAGTACTTC. Based on the CDR3 plus reference TRBV7-9 and TRBJ2-7, the full variable domain is DTGVSQNPRHKITKRGQNVTFRCDPISEHNRLYWYRQTLGQGPEFLTYFQNEAQLEKSRLLSDRFSAERPKGSFSTLEIQRTEQGDSAMYLCASSFAGLRGDSYEQYFGPGTRLTVT.

A single count supports this clone. The chain recombines TRBV11-2 with TRBJ1-6; TRBD1 agrees at 9 bases. The CDR3 loop spans 14 amino acids. V shed 5 bases, J shed 10 bases, and the junction held 6 bases outside the gene matches. Germline V gene sequence: CDR1 SGHAT, CDR2 FQNNGV. The CDR3 here is CASSKGQGISPLHF. CDR3 DNA sequence: TGTGCCAGCAGCAAGGGACAGGGAATCTCACCCCTCCACTTT.

J is TRBJ1-5 and V is TRBV21-1; TRBD1 is taken as the D call from the table, unchecked against the DNA. TRBV21-1 is an annotated pseudogene. CDR3 length: 15 residues. CDR3 sequence: CASSKVGHFNQPQHF. DNA of the CDR3: TGTGCCAGCAGCAAAGTTGGACACTTCAATCAGCCCCAGCATTTT.

The rearrangement links TRBV4-3 to TRBJ2-3; TRBD2 matches at 11 bases. The V segment lost 0 bases and the J segment 0 bases; nucleotides outside the gene matches: 11. The CDR3 sequence is 20 residues long. Germline V lookup: CDR1 LGHNA, CDR2 YSLEER. The CDR3 loop reads CASSQDQTSGERASTDTQYF. CDR3 DNA: TGCGCCAGCAGCCAAGATCAGACTAGCGGGGAGAGAGCTAGCACAGATACGCAGTATTTT.

The chain uses TRBV28 and TRBJ1-5; D may be TRBD1 (5 bases). Germline lookup yields CDR1 MDHEN and CDR2 SYDVKM. V lost 3 bases to trimming and J lost 11 bases, with 8 bases between them. The CDR3 is 11 residues long. The CDR3 loop is CASSFSGAQHF. The CDR3 nucleotides read TGTGCCAGCAGTTTTTCGGGGGCCCAGCATTTT.

This chain uses TRBV9 with TRBJ2-2, with 11 bases lining up with TRBD2. Germline-derived CDR1 and CDR2 are SGDLS and YYNGEE. J was trimmed by 3 bases and V by 3 bases; bases with no gene match: 10. This CDR3 has 18 amino acids. CDR3 region: CASSGASGGTTHTGELFF. The CDR3 region has the DNA TGTGCCAGCAGCGGTGCTAGCGGGGGGACCACTCACACCGGGGAGCTGTTTTTT.

This chain connects TRBV5-6 to TRBJ1-1, with unresolved D. V was cut by 1 base and J by 2 bases, with 9 bases left in between. This CDR3 has 14 amino acids. Germline V gene lookup returns CDR1 SGHDT and CDR2 YYEEEE. CDR3 sequence (DNA): TGTGCCAGCAGCTTGTTAATGGGCAACACTGAAGCTTTCTTT. Its translation: CASSLLMGNTEAFF.

This clone came up once. J is TRBJ2-7 and V is TRBV19; tentatively, D is TRBD2 (5 bases). CDR1 is LNHDA, CDR2 SQIVND, per germline (reference sequence). The CDR3 loop spans 15 amino acids. V lost 2 bases and J lost 4, with 15 bases in between. CDR3 amino acids: CASSILGGPGYEQYF. The CDR3 DNA reads as TGTGCCAGTAGTATATTAGGCGGGCCAGGATACGAGCAGTACTTC.

The CDR3 DNA sequence: TGCAGCGGAGAGAGACTAGGGGAGCAGTTCTTC. It encodes CSGERLGEQFF. The V and J genes are TRBV29-1 and TRBJ2-1, with a weak D call TRBD2 (6 bases). The CDR3 spans 11 residues. Germline CDR1 is SQVTM and CDR2 is ANQGSEA. V shed 7 bases and J shed 10 bases, with 14 bases lying between them.

The rearrangement uses TRBV5-4 and TRBJ1-4; D might be TRBD1 (6 bases). The germline V gene encodes CDR1 SGHNT and CDR2 YYREEE (reference sequence). V was trimmed by 4 bases and J by 4 bases, leaving 11 bases between them. The CDR3 loop spans 14 amino acids. CDR3 DNA: TGTGCCAGCAGCCCATCGGACAGTAATGAAAAACTGTTTTTT. Its protein product is CASSPSDSNEKLFF.

This clone was found once. The chain recombines TRBV19 with TRBJ1-1; D unresolved. The CDR3 is 13 residues long. V was clipped by 5 bases and J by 0 bases, with 7 bases between them. Germline values: CDR1 LNHDA, CDR2 SQIVND (reference sequence). The CDR3 nucleotides are TGTGCCAGTAGTGGACTGTTGAACACTGAAGCTTTCTTT. Its protein is CASSGLLNTEAFF.

The V gene is TRBV2, the J gene TRBJ2-1, with 14 bases aligning to TRBD2. CDR3 length: 16 amino acids. The junction had 2 bases not matched to a gene; V was cut back by 7 bases and J by 0 bases. CDR1 is SNHLY and CDR2 is FYNNEI in the germline V gene. The CDR3 spells CASKGTSGGSYNEQFF. DNA for the CDR3: TGTGCCAGCAAGGGGACTAGCGGGGGCTCCTACAATGAGCAGTTCTTC.

The rearrangement links TRBV12-5 to TRBJ1-2; D remains ambiguous. The V gene lost 0 bases and the J gene lost 4 bases, with 15 bases spanning the gap. The germline V gene encodes CDR1 LGHNT and CDR2 FRNRAP. The CDR3 loop spans 16 amino acids. The CDR3 nucleotides read TGTGCTAGTGGTTTGGTACTTGAGGCAATAGTCTATGGCTACACCTTC. This gives the protein CASGLVLEAIVYGYTF.